The next 27 T cell receptor beta chains were all read from a single sample in a study of CD8 T cells in ankylosing spondylitis. TCRdb reanalysed the 5' RACE reads using MiXCR and keeps one entry per CDR3 protein. The sample includes about 170,000 distinct CDR3 sequences, about 16% of them seen just once. Material: blood, either unsorted or a sorted T cell fraction (not recorded which). These receptors all come from a male donor with ankylosing spondylitis or in good health (not recorded which).

This clonotype was observed at least ten times. The chain carries TRBV20-1 and TRBJ1-2, with D uncertain. The V and J ends lost 0 bases and 8 bases respectively, with 13 bases between them. This CDR3 is 13 amino acids long. CDR1 and CDR2 from the germline V gene are DFQATT and SNEGSKA (reference sequence). CDR3 in DNA: TGCAGTGCTAGAGATTGGGCCGGGTTCGGCTACACCTTC. Translating it yields CSARDWAGFGYTF.

The J gene is TRBJ2-2, the V gene TRBV30; TRBD1 or TRBD2 may be the D gene (5 bases each). This CDR3 has 14 amino acids. V was clipped by 4 bases and J by 6 bases, with 15 bases between them. Per the germline V gene, CDR1 is GTSNPN and CDR2 is SVGIG (reference sequence). The CDR3 nucleotides are TGTGCCTGGACAAAAATAGGGGAGTCCGGGGAGCTGTTTTTT. As protein: CAWTKIGESGELFF.

A note on this clonotype: One base away lies a much larger clone, so this may be a sequencing read error. The chain couples TRBV7-6 to TRBJ1-5, with D possibly being TRBD1 (6 bases). Germline CDR1 and CDR2: SGHVS and FNYEAQ. The CDR3 runs 13 residues. The CDR3 bases are TGTGTCAGCAGCTCTCGACAGGATCAGCCCCAGCATTTT. Translated: CVSSSRQDQPQHF.

This chain uses TRBV28 with TRBJ2-7; 8 nucleotides line up with TRBD2. The CDR3 consists of 14 residues. Germline CDR1 and CDR2: MDHEN and SYDVKM. The junction had 6 bases not matched to a gene; V was cut back by 8 bases and J by 0 bases. The CDR3: CASVLAGSSYEQYF. CDR3 nucleotide sequence: TGTGCCAGCGTTCTAGCGGGTAGCTCCTACGAGCAGTACTTC.

Many counts were recorded for this clonotype. This chain links TRBV5-1 with TRBJ1-1; no reliable D call. The CDR3 has 15 amino acids. The germline V and J ends were trimmed by 0 bases and 0 bases, with 9 bases remaining between them. CDR1 is SGHRS and CDR2 is YFSETQ in the germline V gene. CDR3 protein: CASSLVQMMNTEAFF. Written as DNA, the CDR3 is TGCGCCAGCAGCTTGGTACAGATGATGAACACTGAAGCTTTCTTT.

The chain carries TRBV6-4 and TRBJ1-2; the D is unclear. Trimming removed 5 bases at V and 8 bases at J, with 12 bases between. CDR3 size: 12 residues. Per the germline V gene, CDR1 is MRHNA and CDR2 is SNTAGT. The CDR3 DNA reads TGTGCCAGCAGTTCACCCTCGGGGGGCTACACCTTC. As protein: CASSSPSGGYTF.

Only a few counts were recorded for this clonotype. This CDR3 fails to terminate in the conserved phenylalanine or tryptophan, so it likely reflects a read error. It is unclear where the CDR3 begins or ends on the DNA, so no DNA is shown, and the CDR3 is as TCRdb lists it. The chain links TRBV7-9 to TRBJ2-7. The CDR3 length equals 8 residues, ends included. Germline V gene sequence: CDR1 SEHNR, CDR2 FQNEAQ (reference sequence). This CDR3 reads CASSSLFL.

As regards this clonotype: Mismatch with germline at one junction end may stem from a read error. This chain joins TRBV2 and TRBJ2-5; 9 nucleotides agree with TRBD1. The CDR3 spans 16 residues. Germline V gene sequence: CDR1 SNHLY, CDR2 FYNNEI. The CDR3 nucleotides read TGTGCCAGCAGGGAAGACGCCGGGACAGGGAGGGAGACCCAGTACTTC. Translation gives CASREDAGTGRETQYF.

This clonotype has a handful of counts. The chain employs TRBV5-1 and TRBJ2-3, with 14 positions matching TRBD2. Trimming cost V 3 bases and J 1 base; bases outside gene matches: 4. This CDR3 is 17 amino acids long. From germline, CDR1 is SGHRS and CDR2 YFSETQ. The CDR3 protein is CASSWTTSGGGTDTQYF. CDR3 nucleotide sequence: TGCGCCAGCAGCTGGACGACTAGCGGGGGGGGCACAGATACGCAGTATTTT.

There are many counts of this clonotype. The V call is TRBV10-3, the J call TRBJ2-1; 8 nucleotides align to TRBD1. The germline CDR1 and CDR2 sequences are ENHRY and SYGVKD. The CDR3 loop spans 13 amino acids. The V and J ends lost 6 bases and 7 bases, in that order; junction bases with no gene match: 5. CDR3 protein: CAISLDRVNEQFF. The CDR3 DNA sequence: TGTGCCATCAGCTTGGACAGGGTGAATGAGCAGTTCTTC.

This clonotype came up a few times. The gene calls are TRBV12-3 or TRBV12-4 and TRBJ2-7; D may be TRBD1 (6 bases). CDR3 length: 15 amino acids. V shed 3 bases and J shed 2 bases, with 14 bases lying between them. This CDR3 reads CASSLTQGLTYEQYF. CDR3 DNA: TGTGCCAGCAGTTTGACGCAGGGGTTAACCTACGAGCAGTACTTC.

V is TRBV19 and J is TRBJ2-1, with TRBD2 identical over 8 bases. Trimming at V came to 8 bases and at J to 8 bases, leaving 14 bases not matched to a gene. The V gene's germline CDR1 is LNHDA and CDR2 SQIVND (reference sequence). The CDR3 extends over 15 amino acids. CDR3 region: CASLSLGRGVYEQFF. As DNA, the CDR3 is TGTGCCAGTCTATCCCTGGGGCGGGGGGTTTATGAGCAGTTCTTC.

V usage is TRBV6-7 and J usage is TRBJ2-2; 7 positions match TRBD1. TRBV6-7 is placed among ORFs of uncertain function. Trimming took 4 bases from V and 0 from J; bases not matched to a gene: 11. The CDR3 sequence is 18 residues long. The DNA for the CDR3 is TGTGCCAGCAGTTCCCCCCTTTTCGACAGGGCGAACACCGGGGAGCTGTTTTTT. Protein product: CASSSPLFDRANTGELFF.

V and J are TRBV5-4 and TRBJ1-1; D is undetermined. V shed 4 bases and J shed 6 bases, with 10 bases lying between them. The CDR3 has 12 residues. CDR1 is SGHNT and CDR2 is YYREEE in the germline V gene (reference sequence). CDR3 coding DNA: TGTGCCAGCAGCCCCCCGGGAGCTGAAGCTTTCTTT. Its protein is CASSPPGAEAFF.

This clonotype came up many times. The V and J genes are TRBV28 and TRBJ2-4; TRBD2 might be the D (6 bases). Germline lookup yields CDR1 MDHEN and CDR2 SYDVKM. Trimming removed 5 bases at V and 13 bases at J, with 15 bases between. CDR3 length: 12 residues. The CDR3 loop is CASSEIRDSQYF. Written as DNA, the CDR3 is TGTGCCAGCAGTGAGATCCGGGACTCCCAGTACTTC.

In this sample, this clonotype turned up many times. The rearrangement links TRBV20-1 to TRBJ1-2, with unresolved D. CDR1 and CDR2 from the germline V gene are DFQATT and SNEGSKA (reference sequence). CDR3 size: 16 residues. The V end was cut by 1 base, the J end by 4 bases, with 19 bases between. This CDR3 is CSARVRSQLSLYGYTF. CDR3 nucleotide sequence: TGCAGTGCTAGAGTTCGGTCGCAACTGTCGCTCTATGGCTACACCTTC.

The chain has TRBV7-8 and TRBJ2-4; D unresolved. The CDR3 spans 14 residues. The germline V gene has CDR1 SGHVS and CDR2 FQNEAQ. Trimming left V 2 bases short and J 5 bases short, with 10 bases between. The CDR3 reads CASSLTLVENIQYF. The DNA for the CDR3 is TGTGCCAGCAGCTTAACTTTGGTCGAAAACATTCAGTACTTC.

In this sample, this clonotype turned up many times. The chain is built from TRBV7-3 and TRBJ2-3; D might be TRBD1 or TRBD2, each matching 5 bases. CDR1 SGHTA and CDR2 FQGTGA come from the germline V gene. V was shortened by 5 bases and J by 6 bases, with 18 bases between the two germline ends. CDR3 length: 15 residues. The CDR3 is CASSPTGALGDTQYF. CDR3 in DNA: TGTGCCAGCAGCCCAACCGGGGCCTTGGGCGATACGCAGTATTTT.

V is TRBV6-1 and J is TRBJ2-5; no definite D call. V lost 6 bases to trimming and J lost 2 bases, with 10 bases between them. Germline CDR1 reads MNHNS; CDR2 reads SASEGT. The CDR3 contains 13 residues. As DNA, the CDR3 is TGTGCCAGCAGGTTTAGCATTCAAGAGACCCAGTACTTC. Translation: CASRFSIQETQYF.

This clonotype was seen repeatedly, ten times or more. This chain uses TRBV25-1 with TRBJ1-5; D is possibly TRBD1 (6 bases). CDR1 and CDR2 from the germline V gene are MGHDK and SYGVNS. V lost 5 bases and J 5 bases, leaving 13 bases between the germline ends. CDR3 length: 14 residues. The CDR3 DNA is TGTGCCAGCAGTTCAGGGGACGGGGATCAGCCCCAGCATTTT. It encodes CASSSGDGDQPQHF.

The chain carries TRBV6-5 and TRBJ2-7; 9 nucleotides line up with TRBD2. Germline trimming cut 2 bases from V and 0 bases from J; bases unmatched to any gene: 2. The CDR3 is 15 residues long. The V gene's germline CDR1 is MNHEY and CDR2 SVGAGI. This chain's CDR3 is CASSYAGGSSYEQYF. In DNA form, the CDR3 reads TGTGCCAGCAGTTACGCGGGAGGGAGCTCCTACGAGCAGTACTTC.

The table lists this clonotype with a few counts. This chain uses TRBV27 with TRBJ2-1; 13 nucleotides match TRBD2. Germline loops: CDR1 MNHEY, CDR2 SMNVEV (reference sequence). The CDR3 is 15 amino acids. The ends lost 5 bases at V and 4 bases at J; junction bases unmatched: 2. This CDR3 reads CASSEGLAGYNEQFF. The CDR3 DNA reads as TGTGCCAGCAGTGAGGGACTAGCGGGATACAATGAGCAGTTCTTC.

The chain links TRBV7-9 to TRBJ1-2; D perhaps matches TRBD1 (6 bases). Trimming removed 6 bases at V and 8 bases at J, with 19 bases between. The CDR3 extends over 14 amino acids. Germline V CDR1 and CDR2: SEHNR, FQNEAQ (reference sequence). This chain's CDR3 is CASRGGRETGGYTF. The CDR3 DNA is TGTGCCAGCAGAGGGGGTAGGGAGACGGGAGGCTACACCTTC.

The chain has TRBV11-2 and TRBJ2-1; 13 bases line up with TRBD2. Germline V CDR1 and CDR2: SGHAT, FQNNGV. This CDR3 is built from 15 residues. With 1 base clipped from V and 10 bases from J, the junction kept 4 bases outside the gene matches. The CDR3 loop is CASSLGTSGRQEQFF. CDR3 in DNA: TGTGCCAGCAGCTTAGGGACTAGCGGGAGACAAGAGCAGTTCTTC.

The chain uses TRBV18 and TRBJ2-6; 10 nucleotides match TRBD1. From germline, CDR1 is KGHSH and CDR2 LQKENI. With V trimmed by 1 base and J by 4 bases, 10 bases remained unmatched. CDR3 length equals 19 residues. CDR3 sequence: CASSPRQGASLSGANVLTF. DNA for the CDR3: TGTGCCAGCTCACCACGACAGGGGGCCTCTCTGTCGGGGGCCAACGTCCTGACTTTC.

This clonotype was picked up a small number of times. This chain links TRBV10-3 with TRBJ1-2, with 7 bases aligning to TRBD1. This CDR3 comprises 14 residues. Germline CDR1 and CDR2: ENHRY and SYGVKD. The ends lost 3 bases at V and 2 bases at J; junction bases unmatched: 3. This chain's CDR3 is CAISEAGQNYGYTF. As DNA, the CDR3 is TGTGCCATCAGTGAAGCGGGACAGAACTATGGCTACACCTTC.

V gene TRBV5-1 combines with J gene TRBJ1-4, with 9 bases that match TRBD1. The CDR3 length is 14 residues. J was trimmed by 7 bases and V by 4 bases; bases with no gene match: 5. Germline loops: CDR1 SGHRS, CDR2 YFSETQ. CDR3 residues: CASSRTGAGEKLFF. As DNA, the CDR3 is TGCGCCAGCAGCAGGACAGGGGCGGGTGAAAAACTGTTTTTT.